This is a list of T cell receptor beta chains from one sample in a study of control samples from healthy donors and cancer patients. Produced via immunoSEQ multiplex PCR; TCRdb's table is partial and in-frame only. The sample lists some 71,000 clones, about 89% occurring once. Input material: PBMCs. The source is a woman aged 45-65 years with head and neck cancer. Both conserved end residues are part of each CDR3. A D gene is named only where the DNA matches it firmly. A row's size may be missing; if present it is once, few, many or a size class.

d_call: -
j_call: TRBJ1-5
clone_size: -
v_call: TRBV27
cdr3_aa: CASSFRGDGQPQHF
cdr3_nt: TGTGCCAGCAGTTTCCGAGGCGACGGCCAGCCCCAGCATTTT

d_call: TRBD1
j_call: TRBJ1-5
clone_size: -
v_call: TRBV2
cdr3_aa: CATRTGSNQPQHF
cdr3_nt: TGTGCCACCAGGACAGGGAGCAATCAGCCCCAGCATTTT

d_call: TRBD1
j_call: TRBJ1-1
clone_size: -
v_call: TRBV16
cdr3_aa: CASSQHGTGNTEAFF
cdr3_nt: TGTGCCAGCAGCCAGCACGGGACAGGGAACACTGAAGCTTTCTTT

d_call: TRBD1
j_call: TRBJ1-2
clone_size: -
v_call: TRBV15
cdr3_aa: CATSEGARGGYTF
cdr3_nt: TGTGCCACCAGTGAGGGGGCTCGCGGTGGCTACACCTTC

d_call: -
j_call: TRBJ1-2
clone_size: -
v_call: TRBV19
cdr3_aa: CASKQLLRGGYTF
cdr3_nt: TGTGCCAGTAAGCAGCTTCTCAGGGGTGGCTACACCTTC

d_call: -
j_call: TRBJ1-4
clone_size: once
v_call: TRBV5-1
cdr3_aa: CASSPGVSGKLFF
cdr3_nt: TGCGCCAGCAGCCCAGGGGTTTCTGGAAAACTGTTTTTT

d_call: -
j_call: TRBJ1-6
clone_size: -
v_call: TRBV30
cdr3_aa: CALSRETDISPLHF
cdr3_nt: TGTGCCCTGTCCCGCGAGACAGACATTTCACCCCTCCACTTT

d_call: TRBD2
j_call: TRBJ2-2
clone_size: -
v_call: TRBV28
cdr3_aa: CASSPPPRTSGVFTGELFF
cdr3_nt: TGTGCCAGCAGTCCTCCCCCCCGGACTAGCGGGGTCTTCACCGGGGAGCTGTTTTTT

d_call: TRBD1
j_call: TRBJ1-6
clone_size: -
v_call: TRBV18
cdr3_aa: CASSPLPGQGNSPLHF
cdr3_nt: TGTGCCAGCTCACCGCTTCCGGGACAGGGGAATTCACCCCTCCACTTT

d_call: -
j_call: TRBJ1-1
clone_size: once
v_call: TRBV7-9
cdr3_aa: CASSPQGRAFF
cdr3_nt: TGTGCCAGCAGCCCACAGGGTAGGGCTTTCTTT

d_call: TRBD1
j_call: TRBJ2-5
clone_size: -
v_call: TRBV5-1
cdr3_aa: CASSFKGAGETQYF
cdr3_nt: TGCGCCAGCAGCTTTAAGGGGGCAGGGGAGACCCAGTACTTC

d_call: -
j_call: TRBJ2-1
clone_size: few
v_call: TRBV4-2
cdr3_aa: CASSPAGTTPNEQFF
cdr3_nt: TGTGCCAGCAGCCCAGCCGGGACCACACCCAATGAGCAGTTCTTC